This TCR beta chain derives from a study of kidney transplant recipient with SARS-CoV-2 infection. TCRdb used MiXCR to reprocess the reads, holding one entry per CDR3 protein. Of 250,000 or so distinct CDR3 sequences listed, around 26% are singletons. Trimming took 0 bases from V and 5 from J; bases not matched to a gene: 5. Germline assignment: CDR1 DFQATT and CDR2 SNEGSKA (reference sequence). This CDR3 region has 14 residues. This chain connects TRBV20-1 to TRBJ1-1; 8 bases are a match to TRBD1. This receptor was identified in a male patient younger than 45 who had COVID-19 and was a kidney transplant recipient. Some T cells may arise from the graft donor. The material sequenced was a blood sample, taken at baseline and around day 110 from a kidney transplant recipient. Here the CDR3 reads CSARDQGADTEAFF. The CDR3 coding sequence is TGCAGTGCTAGAGACCAGGGGGCGGATACTGAAGCTTTCTTT.